This T cell receptor (beta chain) came from a study of OX40 agonist ivuxolimab in advanced cancers. As for the study in general: Patients were dosed with the agonistic anti-OX40 (CD134) antibody ivuxolimab.

Clones were sequenced by immunoSEQ multiplex PCR, and TCRdb holds only the in-frame ones, with some missing. The table has 15,000 or so clones, 82% seen once; the top ten hold approximately 2.5%. This CDR3 comprises 18 residues. Trimming at V came to 7 bases and at J to 0 bases, leaving 12 bases not matched to a gene. CDR1 is ENHRY, CDR2 SYGVKD, per germline. This specimen consisted of CD4+ or CD8+ T cells sorted from blood, obtained in a trial of the OX40 agonist ivuxolimab. This TCR was sampled from an adult with an advanced solid tumor such as melanoma, head and neck, liver or kidney cancer. V usage is TRBV10-3 and J usage is TRBJ2-3; 11 bases match TRBD2. CDR3 nucleotides: TGTGCCATCAACCCTTCGGGACTAGCGGCACTTAGCACAGATACGCAGTATTTT. Protein sequence: CAINPSGLAALSTDTQYF.